A selection of T cell receptor beta chains follows, all from one sample in a study of blood T cell repertoires in COVID-19. Produced via immunoSEQ multiplex PCR; TCRdb's table is partial and in-frame only. The sample has 90,000 to 100,000 clones, approximately 85% seen once. The sample was peripheral blood. The source is a human donor in a cohort sampled during active COVID-19. The CDR3 runs from the conserved cysteine through the conserved F or W. A D gene is named only where the DNA matches it firmly. Size is stated for part of the rows, as once, few or many counts, or as a class when the clone is expanded.

V: TRBV29-1; J: TRBJ2-7; size: -; D: TRBD2; CDR3: CSVARLAGSSYEQYF; DNA: TGCAGCGTTGCCCGACTAGCGGGGAGCTCCTACGAGCAGTACTTC
V: TRBV6-4; J: TRBJ1-5; size: -; D: -; CDR3: CASRDRLSNQPQHF; DNA: TGTGCCAGCAGAGACCGGTTAAGCAATCAGCCCCAGCATTTT
V: TRBV5-1; J: TRBJ2-3; size: -; D: TRBD2; CDR3: CASSLGSSGRPRTDTQYF; DNA: TGCGCCAGCAGCTTGGGTTCTAGCGGGAGGCCGAGGACAGATACGCAGTATTTT
V: TRBV18; J: TRBJ1-2; size: few; D: TRBD1; CDR3: CASSDGQDYGYTF; DNA: TGTGCCAGCTCAGATGGACAGGACTATGGCTACACCTTC
V: TRBV29-1; J: TRBJ1-2; size: -; D: -; CDR3: CSVERGALNYGYTF; DNA: TGCAGCGTTGAACGGGGGGCTTTGAACTATGGCTACACCTTC
V: TRBV23-1; J: TRBJ2-4; size: -; D: TRBD1; CDR3: CASSHRDRNKNIQYF; DNA: TGCGCCAGCAGTCACCGGGACAGGAACAAAAACATTCAGTACTTC
V: TRBV4-1; J: TRBJ1-2; size: once; D: -; CDR3: CASSQDGQGIYGYTF; DNA: TGCGCCAGCAGCCAAGACGGGCAGGGAATTTATGGCTACACCTTC
V: TRBV29-1; J: TRBJ2-5; size: -; D: -; CDR3: CSTREGEGETQYF; DNA: TGCAGTACCAGAGAGGGGGAAGGGGAGACCCAGTACTTC
V: TRBV5-5; J: TRBJ2-7; size: once; D: -; CDR3: CASSLELVPTYEQYF; DNA: TGTGCCAGCAGCTTGGAACTTGTCCCGACCTACGAGCAGTACTTC
V: TRBV4-2; J: TRBJ2-3; size: -; D: -; CDR3: CASSPSPSTDTQYF; DNA: TGTGCCAGCAGCCCCAGTCCGAGCACAGATACGCAGTATTTT
V: TRBV19; J: TRBJ2-2; size: -; D: TRBD1; CDR3: CATATGFTGELFF; DNA: TGTGCCACCGCGACAGGGTTCACCGGGGAGCTGTTTTTT
V: TRBV2; J: TRBJ1-6; size: -; D: -; CDR3: CASRRDTDSPLHF; DNA: TGTGCCAGCAGACGGGACACGGATTCACCCCTCCACTTT
V: TRBV21-1; J: TRBJ2-3; size: -; D: -; CDR3: CASSKMVASGGASILEDTQYF; DNA: TGTGCCAGCAGCAAAATGGTTGCTAGCGGGGGGGCCAGTATTTTGGAAGATACGCAGTATTTT
V: TRBV12-3/TRBV12-4; J: TRBJ2-1; size: -; D: -; CDR3: CASSLVDSRVF; DNA: TGTGCCAGCAGTTTGGTGGACAGTAGGGTCTTC
V: TRBV19; J: TRBJ2-7; size: -; D: -; CDR3: CASSMRNARQYF; DNA: TGTGCCAGTAGTATGCGGAACGCGCGGCAGTACTTC
V: TRBV19; J: TRBJ1-1; size: -; D: -; CDR3: CASTSAGTMNTEAFF; DNA: TGTGCCAGTACGTCGGCAGGGACAATGAACACTGAAGCTTTCTTT
V: TRBV6-5; J: TRBJ1-1; size: -; D: TRBD1; CDR3: CASPRQGTNTEAFF; DNA: TGTGCCAGTCCCCGACAGGGGACGAACACTGAAGCTTTCTTT
V: TRBV4-2; J: TRBJ2-1; size: -; D: -; CDR3: CASSRESLSYNEQFF; DNA: TGTGCCAGCAGCCGAGAGTCCCTCTCCTACAATGAGCAGTTCTTC
V: TRBV10-3; J: TRBJ1-4; size: -; D: TRBD1; CDR3: CAISDLEGGEKLFF; DNA: TGTGCCATCAGTGACCTCGAAGGGGGCGAAAAACTGTTTTTT
V: TRBV6-6; J: TRBJ1-2; size: few; D: -; CDR3: CASSPPGDLYGYTF; DNA: TGTGCCAGCAGCCCCCCGGGAGACTTGTATGGCTACACCTTC
V: TRBV27; J: TRBJ2-5; size: -; D: -; CDR3: CASSPLGQETQYF; DNA: TGTGCCAGCAGTCCGCTAGGACAAGAGACCCAGTACTTC
V: TRBV7-2; J: TRBJ2-1; size: -; D: -; CDR3: CASSLWTEGGAGEQFF; DNA: TGTGCCAGCAGCCTCTGGACAGAGGGGGGGGCGGGTGAGCAGTTCTTC
V: TRBV5-4; J: TRBJ2-3; size: -; D: TRBD2; CDR3: CASSFLEREEGTQYF; DNA: TGTGCCAGCAGCTTCCTCGAGCGGGAGGAGGGTACGCAGTATTTT
V: TRBV18; J: TRBJ1-1; size: -; D: TRBD1; CDR3: CASSPLRGLNTEAFF; DNA: TGTGCCAGCTCACCCCTGAGGGGGCTGAACACTGAAGCTTTCTTT
V: TRBV28; J: TRBJ1-2; size: -; D: TRBD1; CDR3: CASSPKPGQGFIGYTF; DNA: TGTGCCAGCAGTCCCAAACCGGGACAGGGATTTATTGGCTACACCTTC
V: TRBV14; J: TRBJ2-1; size: -; D: TRBD2; CDR3: CASSQETYRLAGRWPNEQFF; DNA: TGTGCCAGCAGCCAAGAAACCTACAGACTAGCGGGGCGGTGGCCCAATGAGCAGTTCTTC
V: TRBV5-5; J: TRBJ2-5; size: -; D: TRBD1; CDR3: CASSLSSLSVPGGETQYF; DNA: TGTGCCAGCAGCTTGTCCTCCCTCTCCGTTCCAGGGGGAGAGACCCAGTACTTC
V: TRBV28; J: TRBJ2-7; size: -; D: -; CDR3: CASSSSGQGSYEQYF; DNA: -
V: TRBV6-2/TRBV6-3; J: TRBJ2-3; size: -; D: TRBD2; CDR3: CASSQLTSGSPDTQYF; DNA: TGTGCCAGCAGTCAACTGACTAGCGGGAGTCCAGATACGCAGTATTTT
V: TRBV3-1/TRBV3-2; J: TRBJ2-5; size: -; D: -; CDR3: CASSQEGRARETQYF; DNA: TGTGCCAGCAGCCAAGAGGGCAGGGCGAGAGAGACCCAGTACTTC
V: TRBV12-5; J: TRBJ2-2; size: once; D: TRBD1; CDR3: CASGPPWTGLTGELFF; DNA: TGTGCTAGTGGCCCACCTTGGACAGGCCTCACCGGGGAGCTGTTTTTT
V: TRBV5-6; J: TRBJ1-5; size: -; D: -; CDR3: CASSLRGNQPQHF; DNA: TGTGCCAGCAGCTTAAGAGGCAATCAGCCCCAGCATTTT
V: TRBV5-1; J: TRBJ1-2; size: -; D: -; CDR3: CASSLGGGDYTF; DNA: TGCGCCAGCAGCTTGGGCGGGGGCGACTACACCTTC
V: TRBV6-5; J: TRBJ1-6; size: once; D: -; CDR3: CASVQGNDSPLHF; DNA: TGTGCCAGTGTACAGGGTAACGATTCACCCCTCCACTTT
V: TRBV28; J: TRBJ2-7; size: -; D: TRBD1; CDR3: CASRASGTGSYEQYF; DNA: TGTGCCAGCAGAGCGTCCGGGACAGGATCCTACGAGCAGTACTTC
V: TRBV7-9; J: TRBJ2-1; size: -; D: TRBD2; CDR3: CASSPGLAGGPYNEQFF; DNA: TGTGCCAGCAGTCCAGGACTAGCGGGGGGGCCCTACAATGAGCAGTTCTTC
V: TRBV7-9; J: TRBJ2-7; size: once; D: -; CDR3: CASSLETGTYEQYF; DNA: TGTGCCAGCAGCTTAGAGACGGGAACCTACGAGCAGTACTTC
V: TRBV4-1; J: TRBJ2-5; size: once; D: TRBD2; CDR3: CASSPTGGEETQYF; DNA: TGCGCCAGCAGCCCTACGGGGGGGGAAGAGACCCAGTACTTC
V: TRBV18; J: TRBJ1-1; size: -; D: TRBD1; CDR3: CASSEDRADEAFF; DNA: TGTGCCAGCTCAGAGGACAGGGCCGATGAAGCTTTCTTT
V: TRBV3-1/TRBV3-2; J: TRBJ2-1; size: -; D: -; CDR3: CARTPKSTGIGSCDNEQFF; DNA: TGTGCCAGAACGCCCAAATCAACAGGGATCGGATCGTGCGACAATGAGCAGTTCTTC
V: TRBV5-1; J: TRBJ1-4; size: -; D: -; CDR3: CASTRTVPTNEKLFF; DNA: TGCGCCAGCACCAGGACAGTCCCAACTAATGAAAAACTGTTTTTT
V: TRBV11-2; J: TRBJ1-2; size: -; D: TRBD1; CDR3: CASSSTRDREDYGYTF; DNA: TGTGCCAGCAGCTCGACCAGGGACAGGGAAGACTATGGCTACACCTTC
V: TRBV11-2; J: TRBJ2-1; size: -; D: -; CDR3: CASSLGAHPFF; DNA: TGTGCCAGCAGCTTAGGGGCCCATCCGTTCTTC
V: TRBV9; J: TRBJ2-3; size: few; D: TRBD2; CDR3: CASSALAVRTDTQYF; DNA: TGTGCCAGCAGCGCACTAGCGGTCCGCACAGATACGCAGTATTTT
V: TRBV6-5; J: TRBJ2-7; size: -; D: TRBD2; CDR3: CASSPYGLAGFEQYF; DNA: TGTGCCAGCAGTCCGTATGGACTAGCGGGGTTCGAGCAGTACTTC
V: TRBV5-4; J: TRBJ1-1; size: -; D: TRBD1; CDR3: CASNRGGPSVGGTEAFF; DNA: TGTGCCAGCAACCGAGGGGGCCCCTCGGTGGGGGGCACTGAAGCTTTCTTT
V: TRBV3-1/TRBV3-2; J: TRBJ2-3; size: -; D: -; CDR3: CASSQVGGPRDTQYF; DNA: TGTGCCAGCAGCCAAGTCGGGGGACCTAGGGATACGCAGTATTTT
V: TRBV25-1; J: TRBJ1-2; size: -; D: -; CDR3: CASSEFQNYGYTF; DNA: TGTGCCAGCAGTGAATTCCAGAACTATGGCTACACCTTC
V: TRBV9; J: TRBJ1-4; size: -; D: -; CDR3: CASSGPGQDEKLFF; DNA: TGTGCCAGCAGCGGACCGGGACAAGATGAAAAACTGTTTTTT
V: TRBV19; J: TRBJ2-7; size: -; D: -; CDR3: CASSIARAPYEQYF; DNA: TGTGCCAGTAGTATAGCCAGGGCACCCTACGAGCAGTACTTC
V: TRBV19; J: TRBJ2-2; size: -; D: -; CDR3: CASSIGGIDTGELFF; DNA: TGTGCCAGTAGTATCGGAGGGATAGACACCGGGGAGCTGTTTTTT
V: TRBV7-3; J: TRBJ1-5; size: -; D: TRBD1; CDR3: CASSSGQANQPQHF; DNA: TGTGCCAGCAGCTCGGGACAGGCCAATCAGCCCCAGCATTTT
V: TRBV6-6; J: TRBJ2-1; size: -; D: TRBD2; CDR3: CATSPLADSYNEQFF; DNA: TGTGCCACCTCTCCTCTAGCGGACTCCTACAATGAGCAGTTCTTC
V: TRBV5-1; J: TRBJ2-1; size: -; D: TRBD2; CDR3: CASSLISGSGGEQFF; DNA: TGCGCCAGCAGCTTGATCAGCGGGAGTGGGGGTGAGCAGTTCTTC
V: TRBV2; J: TRBJ1-4; size: -; D: -; CDR3: CASQKGAEDEKLFF; DNA: TGTGCCAGCCAGAAGGGTGCGGAGGATGAAAAACTGTTTTTT
V: TRBV9; J: TRBJ1-1; size: -; D: TRBD1; CDR3: CASSPGGAGGPPAEAFF; DNA: TGTGCCAGCAGCCCAGGCGGGGCAGGGGGCCCGCCCGCTGAAGCTTTCTTT
V: TRBV3-1/TRBV3-2; J: TRBJ2-6; size: -; D: TRBD1; CDR3: CASRKRGPSGANVLTF; DNA: TGTGCCAGCAGGAAAAGGGGGCCCTCTGGGGCCAACGTCCTGACTTTC
V: TRBV4-1; J: TRBJ2-3; size: -; D: -; CDR3: CASSFDETSTDTQYF; DNA: TGCGCCAGCAGCTTCGACGAGACTAGCACAGATACGCAGTATTTT
V: TRBV11-1; J: TRBJ1-1; size: -; D: TRBD1; CDR3: CASSPDRDPEAFF; DNA: TGTGCCAGCAGCCCTGACAGGGACCCTGAAGCTTTCTTT